This TCR beta chain was sequenced in a study of Graves' ophthalmopathy and Graves' hyperthyroidism. Study as a whole: Investigators collected peripheral blood at initial diagnosis, before any treatment was given. Overall study results and limits: In blood appeared most of the expanded thyroid clonotypes whose frequency exceeded 0.001.

This clonotype came up many times. What it recognizes is unknown. RNA transcripts yielded amplified TCR beta CDR3 regions. Amplification began with first-round RT-PCR using HTBI primers, then second-round multiplex PCR was performed. TCRdb reanalysed the multiplex PCR reads using MiXCR and keeps one entry per CDR3 protein. Of 400,000 or so distinct CDR3 sequences listed, 15% to 17% are singletons. If patients had other autoimmune diseases, uncontrolled infections, pregnancy or lactation, they were excluded. This CDR3 contains 16 residues. The ends lost 3 bases at V and 4 bases at J; junction bases unmatched: 6.

The V and J genes are TRBV12-3 or TRBV12-4 and TRBJ1-1, with 12 bases matching TRBD1. This clonotype was sampled from a woman between 18 and 29 years old with stable Graves' hyperthyroidism. The sample comprised peripheral blood. This CDR3 is CASSLGTGGPGTEAFF. In DNA form, the CDR3 reads TGTGCCAGCAGTTTGGGGACAGGGGGCCCCGGCACTGAAGCTTTCTTT.